These 13 T cell receptor beta chains originate from one sample sequenced in a study of human T cells and chemical hapten exposure. The sample's time point: patch test 1, 2 weeks after DPC sensitization. Documented treatment: therapeutic diphenylcyclopropenone sensitization with weekly scalp DPC. Total RNA was isolated from whole blood that had not been fractionated. Via MiXCR, TCRdb re-called the RACE reads, giving one row per CDR3 protein. The sample lists about 34,000 distinct CDR3 sequences, 5% to 7% occurring once. Sequenced material: whole blood, taken in connection with sensitization to the hapten diphenylcyclopropenone (DPC). The receptors stem from a woman aged 25 to 45 with alopecia areata. Some clones in this sample may be carry-over from other donors' samples.

This clonotype was seen a handful of times. The rearrangement joins TRBV7-2 to TRBJ1-1; TRBD1 aligns across 8 bases. Germline V gene lookup returns CDR1 SGHTA and CDR2 FQGNSA. V was pared by 1 base and J by 3 bases, with 1 base of the junction left unmatched. The CDR3 has 14 residues. This chain's CDR3 is CASSLGQGHTEAFF. In DNA, the CDR3 is TGTGCCAGCAGCTTAGGACAGGGGCACACTGAAGCTTTCTTT.

The chain links TRBV5-5 to TRBJ2-7; 7 bases agree with TRBD1. The CDR3 is 14 amino acids. Germline assignment: CDR1 SGHKS and CDR2 YYEKEE (reference sequence). J was trimmed by 3 bases and V by 4 bases; bases with no gene match: 7. The CDR3 nucleotides are TGTGCCAGCAGCCCCCGGACAGGTAACTACGAGCAGTACTTC. Amino acids: CASSPRTGNYEQYF.

In its sample, this clonotype was seen a few times. V is TRBV10-3 and J is TRBJ1-5; 7 bases fit TRBD1. Germline V gene lookup returns CDR1 ENHRY and CDR2 SYGVKD. CDR3 size: 17 residues. V was clipped by 3 bases and J by 1 base; unmatched bases: 9. CDR3: CAISETGQLGSNQPQHF. CDR3 sequence (DNA): TGTGCCATCAGTGAAACGGGACAGCTAGGGAGCAATCAGCCCCAGCATTTT.

This clonotype was recorded at least ten times. DNA of the CDR3: TGTGCCAGCAGCTTAGCGCAGGGGCGGTACAATGAGCAGTTCTTC. This codes for CASSLAQGRYNEQFF. The chain has TRBV7-9 and TRBJ2-1, with D possibly matching TRBD1 (6 bases). Per germline, CDR1 SEHNR and CDR2 FQNEAQ (reference sequence). The V end was cut by 0 bases, the J end by 4 bases, with 10 bases between. The CDR3 contains 15 residues. Combining the CDR3 with reference TRBV7-9 and TRBJ2-1 gives the whole variable domain DTGVSQNPRHKITKRGQNVTFRCDPISEHNRLYWYRQTLGQGPEFLTYFQNEAQLEKSRLLSDRFSAERPKGSFSTLEIQRTEQGDSAMYLCASSLAQGRYNEQFFGPGTRLTVL.

In its sample, this clonotype was seen many times. The rearrangement links TRBV6-2 or TRBV6-3 to TRBJ1-2, with 7 nucleotides matching TRBD1. Trimming cost V 8 bases and J 1 base; bases outside gene matches: 10. The CDR3 consists of 15 residues. The germline V gene encodes CDR1 MNHEY and CDR2 SVGEGT. As DNA, the CDR3 is TGTGCCAGCCGCTACGACAGGGCCCTTAACTATGGCTACACCTTC. Translating gives CASRYDRALNYGYTF.

This chain joins TRBV7-2 and TRBJ1-3; D is possibly TRBD1 (5 bases). The germline V gene encodes CDR1 SGHTA and CDR2 FQGNSA. The CDR3 spans 16 residues. Trimming pared 3 bases from V and 0 bases from J, leaving 12 bases between. The CDR3 DNA sequence: TGTGCCAGCAGCTTTTTCACAGGCGGCTCTGGAAACACCATATATTTT. Its translation: CASSFFTGGSGNTIYF.

This clonotype was observed at least ten times. This sequence joins TRBV29-1 and TRBJ1-5, with TRBD1 as a possible D gene (6 bases). V lost 4 bases and J 6 bases, leaving 13 bases between the germline ends. The germline V gene encodes CDR1 SQVTM and CDR2 ANQGSEA. This CDR3 has 13 amino acids. Here the CDR3 DNA reads TGCAGCGTTGCCAGGGGAGCGGGTCAGCCCCAGCATTTT. Its translation: CSVARGAGQPQHF.

In this sample, this clonotype turned up many times. The V call is TRBV7-9, the J call TRBJ1-1; 10 bases are a match to TRBD1. The CDR3 length is 15 residues. In germline, CDR1 is SEHNR, CDR2 FQNEAQ (reference sequence). With 5 bases clipped from V and 4 bases from J, the junction kept 7 bases outside the gene matches. The CDR3 region has the DNA TGTGCCAGCAGCCGCTTTGGGACAGGGGCCACTGAAGCTTTCTTT. Translated, it gives CASSRFGTGATEAFF.

This chain links TRBV27 with TRBJ1-1, with 7 positions matching TRBD1. The germline V gene has CDR1 MNHEY and CDR2 SMNVEV (reference sequence). This CDR3 contains 13 residues. Trimming cost V 5 bases and J 6 bases; bases outside gene matches: 6. The CDR3 DNA sequence: TGTGCCAGCAGTCCCATAGGGGGCCCTGAAGCTTTCTTT. It encodes CASSPIGGPEAFF.

This clonotype was observed many times. This chain connects TRBV4-2 to TRBJ2-7, with D perhaps TRBD1 (7 bases). Trimming left V 3 bases short and J 4 bases short, with 16 bases between. CDR1 is LGHNA and CDR2 is YNFKEQ in the germline V gene. The CDR3 runs to 15 residues. The CDR3 bases are TGTGCCAGCAGCCAGGGGGCAGGGGGGACTTACGAGCAGTACTTC. This translates into CASSQGAGGTYEQYF.

This clonotype was detected only a few times. V gene TRBV18 combines with J gene TRBJ1-1, with TRBD1 as a possible D gene (6 bases). The CDR3 consists of 16 residues. Trimming left V 4 bases short and J 1 base short, with 16 bases between. Germline assignment: CDR1 KGHSH and CDR2 LQKENI. The CDR3 loop reads CASSRTQTGPNTEAFF. Here the CDR3 DNA reads TGTGCCAGCTCACGGACCCAGACAGGACCGAACACTGAAGCTTTCTTT.

In its sample, this clonotype was seen many times. V is TRBV29-1 and J is TRBJ2-5; tentative D call: TRBD1 (6 bases). The V and J ends lost 7 bases and 1 base respectively, with 10 bases between them. Germline V CDR1 and CDR2: SQVTM, ANQGSEA. The CDR3 extends over 12 amino acids. CDR3 in DNA: TGCAGCGAACAGGGTTCCCAAGAGACCCAGTACTTC. Protein product: CSEQGSQETQYF.

This clonotype was found many times. This chain connects TRBV7-2 to TRBJ2-3, with D tentatively TRBD1 or TRBD2 (6 bases each). The length of the CDR3 is 15 residues. The V end was cut by 1 base, the J end by 4 bases, with 12 bases between. Germline-derived CDR1 and CDR2 are SGHTA and FQGNSA. The CDR3 sequence is CASSLVGGLSDTQYF. CDR3 DNA sequence: TGTGCCAGCAGCTTAGTGGGGGGCCTCTCAGATACGCAGTATTTT.